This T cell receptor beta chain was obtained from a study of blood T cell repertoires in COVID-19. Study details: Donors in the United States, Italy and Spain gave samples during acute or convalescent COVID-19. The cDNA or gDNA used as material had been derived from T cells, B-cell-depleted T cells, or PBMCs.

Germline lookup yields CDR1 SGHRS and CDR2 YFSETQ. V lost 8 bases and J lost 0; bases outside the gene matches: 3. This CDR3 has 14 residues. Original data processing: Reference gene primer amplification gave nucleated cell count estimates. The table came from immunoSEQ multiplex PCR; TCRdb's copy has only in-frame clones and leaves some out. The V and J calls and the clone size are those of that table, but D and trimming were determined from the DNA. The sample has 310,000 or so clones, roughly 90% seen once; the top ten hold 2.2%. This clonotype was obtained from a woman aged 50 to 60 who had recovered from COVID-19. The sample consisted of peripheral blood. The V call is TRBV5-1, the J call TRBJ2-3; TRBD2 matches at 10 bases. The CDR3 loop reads CASQRGGSTDTQYF. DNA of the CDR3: TGCGCCAGTCAGCGGGGGGGAAGCACAGATACGCAGTATTTT. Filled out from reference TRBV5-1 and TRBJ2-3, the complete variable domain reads KAGVTQTPRYLIKTRGQQVTLSCSPISGHRSVSWYQQTPGQGLQFLFEYFSETQRNKGNFPGRFSGRQFSNSRSEMNVSTLELGDSALYLCASQRGGSTDTQYFGPGTRLTVL.